These 24 T cell receptor beta chains were all obtained from the same sample, sequenced in a study of shared T cell receptors in the human thymus. The data were produced by immunoSEQ multiplex PCR, yet TCRdb's version contains in-frame clones alone and is incomplete. The table includes about 610,000 clones, approximately 90% detected once. This sample was shared with a second study, whose subject was human thymus T cells.

Source material: thymocytes. All receptors come from a boy under two years old with a congenital heart defect.

The chain uses TRBV18 and TRBJ2-4; a possible D gene is TRBD1 (6 bases). This CDR3 comprises 17 residues. V was cut by 4 bases and J by 3 bases, with 19 bases left in between. Germline loops: CDR1 KGHSH, CDR2 LQKENI. The CDR3 sequence: CASSLGPGETDKNIQYF. The CDR3 DNA follows: TGTGCCAGCTCACTCGGACCAGGGGAAACAGACAAAAACATTCAGTACTTC.

This clone is a singleton in its sample. The chain couples TRBV15 to TRBJ2-1; 9 nucleotides line up with TRBD2. V shed 5 bases, J shed 5 bases, and the junction held 1 base outside the gene matches. The CDR3 loop spans 13 amino acids. Germline values: CDR1 LNHNV, CDR2 YYDKDF (reference sequence). The CDR3 nucleotides read TGTGCCACCAGCGAGCGGGAGGACAATGAGCAGTTCTTC. This codes for CATSEREDNEQFF.

The chain joins TRBV4-2 to TRBJ2-4; 12 bases fit TRBD1. Germline lookup yields CDR1 LGHNA and CDR2 YNFKEQ. This CDR3 is built from 17 residues. Losses at the gene ends were 1 base for V and 8 bases for J; bases not matched to a gene: 9. CDR3 residues: CASSQVPRDRGQDIQYF. CDR3 DNA: TGTGCCAGCAGCCAAGTTCCCCGGGACAGGGGGCAGGACATTCAGTACTTC.

This chain links TRBV7-9 with TRBJ1-5, with TRBD1 matching over 10 bases. The CDR3 is made up of 18 amino acids. Germline CDR1 reads SEHNR; CDR2 reads FQNEAQ (reference sequence). J lost 0 bases, V lost 5 bases, and 10 bases had no gene match. The CDR3 reads CASSKSLGQGGSNQPQHF. The CDR3 DNA sequence: TGTGCCAGCAGCAAAAGTTTAGGACAGGGGGGTAGCAATCAGCCCCAGCATTTT.

The V and J genes are TRBV5-1 and TRBJ1-2, with D perhaps TRBD1 (6 bases). V lost 2 bases to trimming and J lost 8 bases, with 19 bases between them. Germline V CDR1 and CDR2: SGHRS, YFSETQ. The CDR3 totals 15 residues. The CDR3 protein is CASSLLGQGSRGYTF. The DNA of the CDR3 is TGCGCCAGCAGCTTACTGGGGCAGGGGAGTAGGGGCTACACCTTC.

The chain links TRBV5-1 to TRBJ2-5, with 10 bases identical to TRBD2. J gave up 2 bases and V 8 bases, and 9 bases lay outside the gene matches. Per germline, CDR1 SGHRS and CDR2 YFSETQ. CDR3 length: 15 residues. CDR3 sequence (DNA): TGCGCCAGTCGGCTAGCGGGAGCGACTCAAGAGACCCAGTACTTC. It yields the protein CASRLAGATQETQYF.

CDR3 sequence (DNA): TGTGCCAGCAGCCAAGATCGTAGCAGGGACTACGAGCAGTACTTC. The encoded protein is CASSQDRSRDYEQYF. This chain uses TRBV4-2 with TRBJ2-7, with D perhaps matching TRBD1 (5 bases). With 0 bases removed from V and 3 bases from J, the gap between germline ends came to 12 bases. Germline-derived CDR1 and CDR2 are LGHNA and YNFKEQ. The CDR3 has 15 residues.

This clone was observed a handful of times. J is TRBJ1-5 and V is TRBV28; D remains ambiguous. The CDR3 runs to 13 residues. Germline values: CDR1 MDHEN, CDR2 SYDVKM. The V end was cut by 8 bases, the J end by 3 bases, with 11 bases between. CDR3 sequence (DNA): TGTGCCAGCGGCAGACTGGTCAATCAGCCCCAGCATTTT. Its protein product is CASGRLVNQPQHF.

The gene calls are TRBV11-3 and TRBJ2-1; the D gene is possibly TRBD2 (6 bases). This CDR3 has 12 amino acids. The V end lost 2 bases, the J end lost 12 bases, and 11 bases lay between the germline ends. Germline CDR1 SGHNT, CDR2 YENEEA. The CDR3 here is CASSLPLGRQFF. Written as DNA, the CDR3 is TGTGCCAGCAGCTTACCCCTCGGGAGGCAGTTCTTC.

The chain carries TRBV12-5 and TRBJ2-1, with 9 nucleotides matching TRBD2. Unmatched junction bases numbered 7, after V lost 6 bases and J lost 4 bases. CDR3 length equals 15 residues. Germline values: CDR1 LGHNT, CDR2 FRNRAP. Written as DNA, the CDR3 is TGTGCTAGTGGAGCCGGTAGCGGGGGATACAATGAGCAGTTCTTC. Amino acid sequence: CASGAGSGGYNEQFF.

The chain has TRBV19 and TRBJ1-2; D not resolved. Trimming removed 6 bases from V and 4 bases from J, with 12 bases in between. This CDR3 is built from 13 residues. Per germline, CDR1 LNHDA and CDR2 SQIVND (reference sequence). This CDR3 is CASRNSLPYGYTF. CDR3 in DNA: TGTGCCAGTAGAAACAGCCTACCCTATGGCTACACCTTC.

The V and J genes are TRBV7-2 and TRBJ1-5; D is ambiguous. V was pared by 5 bases and J by 4 bases, with 9 bases between. CDR3 length: 13 amino acids. Looked up from germline, CDR1 is SGHTA and CDR2 is FQGNSA. CDR3 loop: CASSHTFNQPQHF. The DNA for the CDR3 is TGTGCCAGCAGCCACACCTTTAATCAGCCCCAGCATTTT.

V usage is TRBV7-2 and J usage is TRBJ1-1, with D unresolved. The CDR3 is 15 residues long. Per the germline V gene, CDR1 is SGHTA and CDR2 is FQGNSA. Trimming removed 3 bases at V and 0 bases at J, with 11 bases between. In nucleotides, the CDR3 is TGTGCCAGCAGCTTTAATGAAGACTTGAACACTGAAGCTTTCTTT. Protein product: CASSFNEDLNTEAFF.

The chain carries TRBV30 and TRBJ2-1; 11 bases map to TRBD2. This CDR3 comprises 12 residues. Germline V gives CDR1 GTSNPN, CDR2 SVGIG (reference sequence). The V and J ends lost 4 bases and 12 bases, in that order; junction bases with no gene match: 5. Written as DNA, the CDR3 is TGTGCCTGGAAGGTAGCGGGAGGGCCGCAGTTCTTC. This codes for CAWKVAGGPQFF. Complete variable domain (other parts from reference TRBV30 and TRBJ2-1): SQTIHQWPATLVQPVGSPLSLECTVEGTSNPNLYWYRQAAGRGLQLLFYSVGIGQISSEVPQNLSASRPQDRQFILSSKKLLLSDSGFYLCAWKVAGGPQFFGPGTRLTVL.

This sequence joins TRBV12-5 and TRBJ2-3; 8 bases are a match to TRBD2. There are 16 residues in the CDR3. The germline V gene has CDR1 LGHNT and CDR2 FRNRAP. V gave up 6 bases and J gave up 4 bases; unmatched junction bases: 12. The CDR3 reads CASGHFERESADTQYF. The DNA for the CDR3 is TGTGCTAGTGGCCACTTCGAGCGGGAGTCAGCAGATACGCAGTATTTT. Variable domain in full (rest from reference TRBV12-5 and TRBJ2-3): DARVTQTPRHKVTEMGQEVTMRCQPILGHNTVFWYRQTMMQGLELLAYFRNRAPLDDSGMPKDRFSAEMPDATLATLKIQPSEPRDSAVYFCASGHFERESADTQYFGPGTRLTVL.

J is TRBJ2-2 and V is TRBV19, with 10 positions matching TRBD1. The CDR3 sequence is 16 residues long. Germline loops: CDR1 LNHDA, CDR2 SQIVND (reference sequence). The junction had 6 bases not matched to a gene; V was cut back by 3 bases and J by 5 bases. The CDR3 DNA reads as TGTGCCAGTAGTATCTGGGGGACAGGGGTGACCGGGGAGCTGTTTTTT. This encodes CASSIWGTGVTGELFF.

V and J are TRBV4-1 and TRBJ2-7, with TRBD1 matching over 7 bases. CDR3 length: 16 residues. J gave up 2 bases and V 2 bases, and 9 bases lay outside the gene matches. Per germline, CDR1 MGHRA and CDR2 YSYEKL. CDR3 loop: CASSQSPGQLTYEQYF. The CDR3 coding sequence is TGCGCCAGCAGCCAATCTCCGGGACAGCTTACCTACGAGCAGTACTTC.

The rearrangement uses TRBV5-1 and TRBJ2-7; weak D call: TRBD1 (5 bases). The CDR3 sequence is 13 residues long. CDR1 is SGHRS and CDR2 is YFSETQ in the germline V gene. The V gene lost 4 bases and the J gene lost 2 bases, with 10 bases spanning the gap. CDR3 sequence reads: CASSRDRTYEQYF. The CDR3 coding sequence is TGCGCCAGCAGCAGAGACAGAACCTACGAGCAGTACTTC.

As for this clone: The junction departs from germline at one end; a sequencing error may be responsible. The V call is TRBV10-3, the J call TRBJ2-7; D possibly corresponds to TRBD2 (7 bases). The germline V gene has CDR1 ENHRY and CDR2 SYGVKD. The CDR3 extends over 12 amino acids. CDR3 DNA sequence: TGTGCCATCAGTGATCGCGGGACCGGGGGGCACTTC. Amino acid sequence: CAISDRGTGGHF.

The chain employs TRBV7-2 and TRBJ1-3; no reliable D call. V was clipped by 1 base and J by 0 bases, with 10 bases between them. CDR1 SGHTA and CDR2 FQGNSA come from the germline V gene. The CDR3 has 16 residues. The CDR3 loop is CASSLDGTRSGNTIYF. The CDR3 DNA is TGTGCCAGCAGCTTAGACGGTACCCGCTCTGGAAACACCATATATTTT. The complete variable domain, with remaining parts taken from reference TRBV7-2 and TRBJ1-3, reads GAGVSQSPSNKVTEKGKDVELRCDPISGHTALYWYRQSLGQGLEFLIYFQGNSAPDKSGLPSDRFSAERTGGSVSTLTIQRTQQEDSAVYLCASSLDGTRSGNTIYFGEGSWLTVV.

The chain recombines TRBV5-4 with TRBJ2-5, with D maybe TRBD1 (7 bases). The germline V gene encodes CDR1 SGHNT and CDR2 YYREEE (reference sequence). The CDR3 sequence is 13 residues long. V lost 6 bases, J lost 5 bases, and 14 bases lay in between. CDR3 loop: CASTAEGAETQYF. The CDR3, as DNA: TGTGCCAGCACCGCGGAGGGGGCGGAGACCCAGTACTTC.

This chain links TRBV4-3 with TRBJ2-5; 10 bases are a match to TRBD2. V trimming: 0 bases; J trimming: 1 base; junction bases outside the gene matches: 2. Germline CDR1 LGHNA, CDR2 YSLEER. CDR3 length: 16 residues. In nucleotides, the CDR3 is TGCGCCAGCAGCCAAGAGCAGCGGGAGGGCCAAGAGACCCAGTACTTC. Protein: CASSQEQREGQETQYF.

The rearrangement links TRBV28 to TRBJ1-1, with D maybe TRBD1 (5 bases). Trimming took 6 bases from V and 1 from J, leaving 15 bases between them. This CDR3 comprises 15 residues. The V gene's germline CDR1 is MDHEN and CDR2 SYDVKM. Here the CDR3 DNA reads TGTGCCAGCAGCCATGACAGTTGGGGGAACACTGAAGCTTTCTTT. Amino acids: CASSHDSWGNTEAFF.

This chain joins TRBV28 and TRBJ2-3; D unclear. CDR1 is MDHEN and CDR2 is SYDVKM in the germline V gene. The CDR3 totals 11 residues. The V gene lost 6 bases and the J gene lost 2 bases, with 3 bases spanning the gap. CDR3 loop: CASRLTDTQYF. DNA of the CDR3: TGTGCCAGCAGACTCACAGATACGCAGTATTTT.